Listed below are T cell receptor beta chains from one sample, sequenced in a study of T cell responses to AZD1222 COVID-19 vaccine. The protocol was immunoSEQ multiplex PCR, while the TCRdb copy is restricted to in-frame clones and leaves out a portion. The table records around 140,000 clones, around 90% of them present only once. Material: peripheral blood, obtained 28 days after the second dose of the MenACWY control vaccine. All receptors come from an adult who received the MenACWY meningococcal vaccine as a control. Both conserved end residues are part of each CDR3. The D gene is left open where the match is weak. Clone size is stated in some rows and not others, as once, few, many or a class when expanded.

TRBJ1-2 TRBV19 NA TRBD1 CASSIKGTVRGYGYTF TGTGCCAGTAGTATAAAAGGGACAGTTCGCGGCTATGGCTACACCTTC
TRBJ1-3 TRBV5-1 NA TRBD1 CASRDRPSSGNTIYF TGCGCCAGTCGGGACAGGCCAAGCTCTGGAAACACCATATATTTT
TRBJ1-5 TRBV28 NA NA CASSWDGASNQPQHF TGTGCCAGCAGTTGGGACGGTGCGAGCAATCAGCCCCAGCATTTT
TRBJ2-3 TRBV5-1 NA NA CASSFSTSWADTQYF TGCGCCAGCAGCTTTTCGACTAGTTGGGCAGATACGCAGTATTTT
TRBJ2-7 TRBV4-2 NA NA CASSQGTLGYEQYF TGTGCCAGCAGCCAAGGTACACTAGGGTACGAGCAGTACTTC
TRBJ1-2 TRBV18 few NA CASSAGQHYGYTF TGTGCCAGCTCCGCAGGACAGCATTATGGCTACACCTTC
TRBJ1-2 TRBV28 NA TRBD1 CASNTGQVGYTF TGTGCCAGCAACACCGGACAGGTCGGCTACACCTTC
TRBJ1-2 TRBV6-2/TRBV6-3 once NA CASSPGTSYGYTF TGTGCCAGCAGTCCCGGGACAAGCTATGGCTACACCTTC
TRBJ2-6 TRBV7-9 once TRBD1 CASSTQTGDSISGANVLTF TGTGCCAGCAGCACCCAGACAGGGGACAGCATCTCTGGGGCCAACGTCCTGACTTTC
TRBJ1-6 TRBV3-1/TRBV3-2 NA TRBD1 CASSQGTGTFGSYNSPLHF TGTGCCAGCAGCCAAGGGACAGGGACCTTTGGATCCTATAATTCACCCCTCCACTTT
TRBJ2-2 TRBV30 NA NA CAWSKEGGSNTGELFF TGTGCCTGGAGCAAAGAAGGGGGGTCGAACACCGGGGAGCTGTTTTTT
TRBJ1-1 TRBV7-2 NA NA CASSSSGNTEAFF TGTGCCAGCAGCTCCTCAGGGAACACTGAAGCTTTCTTT
TRBJ2-7 TRBV19 NA TRBD1 CASRDRGYEQYF TGTGCCAGTAGGGACAGGGGCTACGAGCAGTACTTC
TRBJ1-5 TRBV28 NA TRBD1 CASSGWTGDQPQHF TGTGCCAGCAGTGGCTGGACAGGGGATCAGCCCCAGCATTTT
TRBJ2-7 TRBV4-3 NA TRBD1 CASSYGQGHYEQYF TGCGCCAGCAGTTACGGACAGGGGCATTACGAGCAGTACTTC
TRBJ2-5 TRBV5-1 NA NA CASSLGIQETQYF TGCGCCAGCAGCTTGGGGATCCAAGAGACCCAGTACTTC
TRBJ2-5 TRBV3-1/TRBV3-2 NA NA CASSQDSGGFGTQYF TGTGCCAGCAGCCAAGACTCAGGGGGGTTCGGGACCCAGTACTTC
TRBJ1-5 TRBV6-5 NA NA CAISMGGSQPQHF TGTGCCATTAGCATGGGGGGGTCTCAGCCCCAGCATTTT
TRBJ1-2 TRBV10-3 few NA CAISLQSYGYTF TGTGCCATCAGCCTTCAGTCTTACGGCTACACCTTC
TRBJ1-1 TRBV2 NA TRBD1 CASSGSRGQGTEAFF TGTGCCAGCAGTGGGTCAAGGGGACAGGGGACTGAAGCTTTCTTT
TRBJ1-4 TRBV2 few NA CATGGTPNEKLFF TGTGCCACCGGCGGGACACCGAATGAAAAACTGTTTTTT
TRBJ2-1 TRBV6-5 NA TRBD1 CASSPMGQNYNEQFF TGTGCCAGCAGTCCCATGGGACAGAACTACAATGAGCAGTTCTTC
TRBJ1-6 TRBV9 once TRBD1 CASSVRTGDSPLHF TGTGCCAGCAGCGTACGAACAGGGGATTCACCCCTCCACTTT
TRBJ1-1 TRBV5-1 NA NA CASSLEQGRTEAFF TGCGCCAGCAGCTTGGAGCAGGGGCGCACTGAAGCTTTCTTT
TRBJ2-7 TRBV4-3 once NA CASSQAGLASNEQYF TGCGCCAGCAGCCAAGCCGGGCTAGCGAGCAACGAGCAGTACTTC
TRBJ1-4 TRBV12-3/TRBV12-4 NA NA CASSPGFGEKLFF TGTGCCAGCAGTCCAGGGTTCGGGGAAAAACTGTTTTTT
TRBJ1-1 TRBV7-6 few NA CASSLGGRTEAFF TGTGCCAGCAGCTTAGGGGGGAGGACTGAAGCTTTCTTT
TRBJ1-2 TRBV3-1/TRBV3-2 NA TRBD1 CASSQGWDSTGYTF TGTGCCAGCAGCCAAGGGTGGGACAGTACTGGCTACACCTTC
TRBJ1-1 TRBV4-2 NA NA CASSPGRGVDTEAFF TGTGCCAGCAGCCCAGGGAGGGGGGTCGACACTGAAGCTTTCTTT
TRBJ2-6 TRBV7-2 NA TRBD1 CASSRDSGANVLTF TGTGCCAGCAGCAGGGACAGTGGGGCCAACGTCCTGACTTTC
TRBJ1-3 TRBV7-2 NA NA CASSLDLPSSGNTIYF TGTGCCAGCAGCTTAGATCTCCCGAGCTCTGGAAACACCATATATTTT
TRBJ1-4 TRBV18 NA TRBD1 CASSPPATGKLFF TGTGCCAGCTCACCACCGGCGACAGGGAAACTGTTTTTT
TRBJ1-2 TRBV9 NA NA CASRVTAGGEGGYTF TGTGCCAGCAGGGTCACGGCGGGCGGTGAGGGTGGCTACACCTTC
TRBJ1-5 TRBV5-6 NA NA CASSLSRRTVNQPQHF TGTGCCAGCAGCTTGTCTCGTCGGACAGTAAATCAGCCCCAGCATTTT
TRBJ1-6 TRBV27 NA TRBD1 CASQRTTAGGSSPLHF TGTGCCAGCCAACGTACTACAGCAGGGGGAAGTTCACCCCTCCACTTT
TRBJ1-1 TRBV2 NA NA CASSALIDTEAFF TGTGCCAGCAGTGCTCTTATCGACACTGAAGCTTTCTTT
TRBJ1-3 TRBV4-3 NA NA CASSQGLVAGNTIYF TGCGCCAGCAGCCAAGGGCTCGTGGCCGGAAACACCATATATTTT
TRBJ2-7 TRBV2 few TRBD1 CASSDSDRTVRYEQYF TGTGCCAGCAGTGATTCGGACAGGACGGTACGATACGAGCAGTACTTC
TRBJ1-6 TRBV2 NA TRBD1 CASFKTGPLSPLHF TGTGCCAGCTTCAAGACAGGGCCGTTATCACCCCTCCACTTT
TRBJ2-7 TRBV6-5 NA NA CASRLTGKTGEQYF TGTGCCAGCAGGTTGACAGGCAAAACCGGCGAGCAGTACTTC
TRBJ1-1 TRBV12-5 NA TRBD1 CASGPGQGMNTEAFF TGTGCTAGTGGTCCCGGACAGGGGATGAACACTGAAGCTTTCTTT
TRBJ2-6 TRBV27 NA TRBD1 CASGGQATRSGANVLTF TGTGCCAGCGGGGGACAGGCGACTCGCTCTGGGGCCAACGTCCTGACTTTC
TRBJ1-5 TRBV7-2 NA TRBD1 CASSATGAPQPQHF TGTGCCAGCAGCGCAACAGGGGCCCCTCAGCCCCAGCATTTT
TRBJ2-7 TRBV29-1 NA NA CSVVSRTAYEQYF TGCAGCGTTGTGAGTAGGACAGCCTACGAGCAGTACTTC
TRBJ2-7 TRBV5-1 NA NA CASSVRDGGLGQYF TGCGCCAGCAGCGTCCGGGACGGTGGCCTGGGGCAGTACTTC
TRBJ1-3 TRBV7-6 NA NA CASSVSGNTIYF TGTGCCAGCAGCGTATCTGGAAACACCATATATTTT
TRBJ2-1 TRBV24-1 NA TRBD1 CATSDNRGLYNEQFF TGTGCCACCAGTGACAACAGGGGCCTATACAATGAGCAGTTCTTC
TRBJ1-2 TRBV6-2/TRBV6-3 NA TRBD1 CASSPRGQTYGYTF TGTGCCAGCAGCCCTCGGGGACAGACCTATGGCTACACCTTC
TRBJ2-3 TRBV6-2/TRBV6-3 NA NA CASSLDQTSTDTQYF TGTGCCAGCAGCCTCGACCAGACGAGCACAGATACGCAGTATTTT
TRBJ1-2 TRBV7-9 NA NA CASSSPRGRAKDNYGYTF TGTGCCAGCAGCTCCCCAAGGGGCCGGGCCAAGGATAACTATGGCTACACCTTC
TRBJ2-7 TRBV5-1 NA NA CASRLMDRNYEQYF TGCGCCAGCCGACTCATGGACAGAAACTACGAGCAGTACTTC
TRBJ2-1 TRBV5-1 NA TRBD2 CASSPRTSGSPDEQFF TGCGCCAGCAGCCCCAGGACTAGCGGGAGCCCTGATGAGCAGTTCTTC
TRBJ2-5 TRBV10-3 NA NA CAISDTVKETQYF TGTGCCATCAGTGACACCGTGAAAGAGACCCAGTACTTC
TRBJ2-7 TRBV29-1 NA TRBD1 CSALRGTGGNEQYF TGCAGCGCCCTGCGGGGGACAGGGGGCAACGAGCAGTACTTC
TRBJ1-1 TRBV30 NA NA CAWSDDTEAFF TGTGCCTGGAGTGATGATACTGAAGCTTTCTTT